The 14 T cell receptor beta chains below all came from one sample that was sequenced in a study of vaccination effects on CD4 cells after COVID-19. TCRdb's copy holds only in-frame clones and misses some; the assay was immunoSEQ multiplex PCR. The sample lists 37,000 or so clones, about 70% occurring once. Which antigens these TCRs recognize remains unknown. Having been cultured for around nine days, the cells underwent CD4+ T cell isolation. Participants were vaccinated with two doses of either the BNT162b2 or mRNA-1273 vaccine. Sequenced material: CD4+ T cells from PBMCs cultured without peptide, taken after COVID-19 vaccination. Receptors originate from a human donor who received a COVID-19 vaccine.

The chain has TRBV7-9 and TRBJ2-1, with TRBD1 identical over 7 bases. The junction had 1 base not matched to a gene; V was cut back by 2 bases and J by 0 bases. The CDR3 has 15 residues. CDR1 and CDR2 (germline): SEHNR, FQNEAQ (reference sequence). DNA of the CDR3: TGTGCCAGCAGCTTATCAGGGGGCTCCTACAATGAGCAGTTCTTC. Amino acids: CASSLSGGSYNEQFF.

V is TRBV19 and J is TRBJ2-7; TRBD1 matches at 8 bases. V gave up 1 base and J gave up 3 bases; unmatched junction bases: 8. The CDR3 runs to 16 residues. Germline-derived CDR1 and CDR2 are LNHDA and SQIVND (reference sequence). CDR3 sequence: CASSIAPGQGIYEQYF. In nucleotides, the CDR3 is TGTGCCAGTAGTATAGCCCCCGGACAGGGCATCTACGAGCAGTACTTC.

V usage is TRBV7-2 and J usage is TRBJ2-2; TRBD1 aligns across 12 bases. V lost 4 bases to trimming and J lost 5 bases; unmatched junction nucleotides: 5. CDR1 is SGHTA and CDR2 is FQGNSA in the germline V gene. The CDR3 spans 16 residues. The CDR3 DNA is TGTGCCAGCAGCTGGGGACAGGGGGCGCGGACCGGGGAGCTGTTTTTT. Amino acids: CASSWGQGARTGELFF.

This chain joins TRBV6-5 and TRBJ2-7; 7 bases line up with TRBD1. Losses at the gene ends were 2 bases for V and 6 bases for J; bases not matched to a gene: 4. The CDR3 extends over 13 amino acids. CDR1 and CDR2 (germline): MNHEY, SVGAGI. CDR3 DNA: TGTGCCAGCAGTTACGGCCCAGGGGGCGAGCAGTACTTC. Its translation: CASSYGPGGEQYF.

Only one count was recorded for this clone. The J gene is TRBJ2-7, the V gene TRBV11-3; D remains ambiguous. The CDR3 runs to 14 residues. The germline V gene has CDR1 SGHNT and CDR2 YENEEA. The germline V and J ends were trimmed by 5 bases and 2 bases, with 13 bases remaining between them. This chain's CDR3 is CASSPGANTYEQYF. The DNA of the CDR3 is TGTGCCAGCAGCCCTGGAGCCAATACCTACGAGCAGTACTTC.

J is TRBJ2-5 and V is TRBV19; a possible D gene is TRBD1 (6 bases). The CDR3 runs to 13 residues. Germline V lookup: CDR1 LNHDA, CDR2 SQIVND (reference sequence). Trimming took off 3 bases at V and 4 bases at J, with 9 bases between the two ends. The CDR3 DNA sequence: TGTGCCAGTAGTATGGGGGCTCGAGAGACCCAGTACTTC. Its translation is CASSMGARETQYF.

This sequence joins TRBV2 and TRBJ1-1, with D unresolved. This CDR3 has 13 amino acids. The germline V gene has CDR1 SNHLY and CDR2 FYNNEI. V lost 4 bases, J lost 1 base, and 7 bases lay in between. CDR3 sequence: CASSVVENTEAFF. CDR3 nucleotide sequence: TGTGCCAGCAGTGTGGTGGAGAACACTGAAGCTTTCTTT.

The gene calls are TRBV3-1 (or the pseudogene TRBV3-2) and TRBJ2-3, with TRBD2 matching over 9 bases. CDR3 length: 13 residues. CDR1 and CDR2 from the germline V gene are LGHDT and YNNKEL (reference sequence). Trimming removed 6 bases from V and 3 bases from J; junction bases left unmatched: 1. In nucleotides, the CDR3 is TGTGCCAGCAGAGCGGGGGGAACAGATACGCAGTATTTT. This encodes CASRAGGTDTQYF.

The chain links TRBV19 to TRBJ2-1; TRBD1 agrees at 8 bases. V lost 7 bases and J lost 4; bases outside the gene matches: 6. From germline, CDR1 is LNHDA and CDR2 SQIVND (reference sequence). This CDR3 is built from 14 residues. The CDR3 reads CASTRQGLYNEQFF. The CDR3 nucleotides are TGTGCCAGTACAAGACAGGGGCTTTACAATGAGCAGTTCTTC.

A single count supports this clone. The genes are TRBV6-1 and TRBJ1-3, with unresolved D. The ends were cut back, 1 base at V and 4 bases at J, with 14 bases in the middle. Per the germline V gene, CDR1 is MNHNS and CDR2 is SASEGT. The CDR3 runs to 16 residues. The CDR3 nucleotides read TGTGCCAGCAGTGAAGTTATAGGTTCGTCCGGAAACACCATATATTTT. It translates to CASSEVIGSSGNTIYF.

The rearrangement links TRBV3-1 (or the pseudogene TRBV3-2) to TRBJ1-2, with D hard to call. V lost 4 bases, J lost 6 bases, and 9 bases lay in between. There are 12 residues in the CDR3. The germline gives CDR1 LGHDT, CDR2 YNNKEL (reference sequence). CDR3 in amino acids: CASSRYMDGYTF. The CDR3 DNA reads as TGTGCCAGCAGCCGATACATGGATGGCTACACCTTC.

This chain joins TRBV6-1 and TRBJ1-1; D is uncertain. Trimming removed 0 bases at V and 2 bases at J, with 16 bases between. The CDR3 runs to 17 residues. The V gene's germline CDR1 is MNHNS and CDR2 SASEGT. The DNA of the CDR3 is TGTGCCAGCAGTGAAGCAGACTGGAGAAATAGAAACACTGAAGCTTTCTTT. Translation: CASSEADWRNRNTEAFF.

The chain is built from TRBV20-1 and TRBJ1-4; D gene uncertain. Trimming shortened V by 5 bases and J by 7 bases, and 8 bases separated the two germline ends. The CDR3 extends over 11 amino acids. In germline, CDR1 is DFQATT, CDR2 SNEGSKA (reference sequence). CDR3 in DNA: TGCAGTGCTTCGCCAAGTGAAAAACTGTTTTTT. Amino acids: CSASPSEKLFF.

There are a few counts of this clone. The chain has TRBV27 and TRBJ1-1, with D unclear. Germline values: CDR1 MNHEY, CDR2 SMNVEV (reference sequence). V was trimmed by 6 bases and J by 0 bases, leaving 2 bases between them. This CDR3 spans 11 amino acids. Here the CDR3 reads CASRMNTEAFF. The CDR3 region has the DNA TGTGCCAGCAGGATGAACACTGAAGCTTTCTTT.